A single sample is the source of the 5 T cell receptor beta chains below, sequenced in a study of T cell responses to AZD1222 COVID-19 vaccine. Repertoires were generated with immunoSEQ multiplex PCR, while TCRdb's copy carries only in-frame clones and drops some. This sample yields 120,000 or so clones, of which about 89% are seen a single time; 11% belongs to the top ten. This specimen was peripheral blood, taken on day 0 of MenACWY control vaccination. The receptor set was obtained from an adult in good health.

The V gene is TRBV5-4, the J gene TRBJ2-1, with D possibly matching TRBD1 (5 bases). Germline CDR1 is SGHNT and CDR2 is YYREEE (reference sequence). V shed 8 bases and J shed 9 bases, with 21 bases lying between them. The CDR3 length is 14 residues. This CDR3 reads CASSTAGSVSEQFF. The CDR3 DNA reads TGTGCCAGTTCCACGGCAGGGTCGGTCAGTGAGCAGTTCTTC.

The chain has TRBV4-2 and TRBJ2-3; TRBD2 agrees at 15 bases. The CDR3 spans 20 residues. With 3 bases clipped from V and 4 bases from J, the junction kept 14 bases outside the gene matches. Germline V gives CDR1 LGHNA, CDR2 YNFKEQ. The CDR3 loop reads CASSQGPGLAGGHPPDTQYF. CDR3 DNA sequence: TGTGCCAGCAGCCAGGGACCGGGACTAGCGGGAGGCCACCCCCCAGATACGCAGTATTTT.

The count of this clone is one. The chain couples TRBV9 to TRBJ2-7; 7 nucleotides agree with TRBD1. J was trimmed by 5 bases and V by 4 bases; bases with no gene match: 6. The germline gives CDR1 SGDLS, CDR2 YYNGEE. This CDR3 contains 13 residues. In DNA, the CDR3 is TGTGCCAGCAGCTCAGGGGGAAGCAACGAGCAGTACTTC. Residues: CASSSGGSNEQYF.

The chain has TRBV18 and TRBJ1-2, with TRBD1 identical over 8 bases. With 6 bases clipped from V and 3 bases from J, the junction kept 6 bases outside the gene matches. Germline V gives CDR1 KGHSH, CDR2 LQKENI. The CDR3 consists of 14 residues. The chain's CDR3 is CASSNTDRDYGYTF. DNA for the CDR3: TGTGCCAGCTCCAACACGGACAGGGACTATGGCTACACCTTC.

The rearrangement uses TRBV4-1 and TRBJ2-7; 8 nucleotides match TRBD1. With V trimmed by 6 bases and J by 2 bases, 9 bases remained unmatched. The CDR3 totals 15 residues. Germline loops: CDR1 MGHRA, CDR2 YSYEKL. CDR3 protein: CASRERQGTAYEQYF. The CDR3 region has the DNA TGCGCCAGCAGGGAAAGACAGGGGACGGCCTACGAGCAGTACTTC.